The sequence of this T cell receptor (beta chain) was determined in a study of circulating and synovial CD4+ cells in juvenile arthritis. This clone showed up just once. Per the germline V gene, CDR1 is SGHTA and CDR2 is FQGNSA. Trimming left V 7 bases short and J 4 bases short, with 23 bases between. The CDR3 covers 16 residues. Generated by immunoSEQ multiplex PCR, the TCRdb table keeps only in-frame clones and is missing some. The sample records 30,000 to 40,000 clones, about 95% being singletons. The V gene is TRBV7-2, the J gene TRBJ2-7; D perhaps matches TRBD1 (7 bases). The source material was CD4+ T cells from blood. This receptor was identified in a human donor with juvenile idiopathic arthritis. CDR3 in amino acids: CASTLGEAGGIYEQYF. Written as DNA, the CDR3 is TGTGCCAGCACCCTAGGGGAGGCAGGGGGTATTTACGAGCAGTACTTC.